This T cell receptor beta chain was identified during a study of T cells in localized non-small cell lung cancer. The data were produced by immunoSEQ multiplex PCR, yet TCRdb's version contains in-frame clones alone and is incomplete. The table lists 70,000 to 80,000 clones, 88% of them singletons. Findings and caveats of the study: Of the top 100 tumor clones, median 57 were in adjacent lung, over 25 among its top 100. Clonality peaked in uninvolved adjacent lung rather than tumor.

This clone was observed once. Its matching antigen is unknown. CDR1 and CDR2 (germline): MGHDK, SYGVNS. V was pared by 3 bases and J by 2 bases, with 14 bases between. The CDR3 is made up of 16 amino acids. The chain has TRBV25-1 and TRBJ2-1, with D tentatively TRBD1 (5 bases). The TCR was taken from a woman aged 35-75 years with stage I squamous cell lung carcinoma. Sample: peripheral blood, taken before any cancer treatment. The DNA for the CDR3 is TGTGCCAGCAGTGATCCCACAGGCTCTCCCTACAATGAGCAGTTCTTC. It codes for CASSDPTGSPYNEQFF.